This T cell receptor (beta chain) originates from a study of CD8 T cells in ankylosing spondylitis. Regarding the study as a whole: Reports say disease-linked clones showed up significantly more in matched ankylosing spondylitis synovial fluid. What seemed typical of ankylosing spondylitis blood was a TCR beta motif built from eight highly homologous variants.

A single record per CDR3 protein comes from TCRdb applying MiXCR to the 5' RACE reads. The data contain roughly 700,000 distinct CDR3 sequences, under 20% of them singletons. There are 15 residues in the CDR3. Trimming cost V 7 bases and J 1 base, with 13 bases left between them. Germline loops: CDR1 MNHEY, CDR2 SMNVEV (reference sequence). This clonotype was observed a handful of times. What it binds is unknown. This TCR derives from a male donor with ankylosing spondylitis. The V gene is TRBV27, the J gene TRBJ2-2; a possible D gene is TRBD1 (6 bases). Sequencing was done on a sample of blood, either unsorted or a sorted T cell fraction (not recorded which). The CDR3 loop is CASTTGTGNTGELFF. Here the CDR3 DNA reads TGTGCCAGCACTACAGGGACGGGGAACACCGGGGAGCTGTTTTTT.